The 12 T cell receptor beta chains in this list originate from one sample, sequenced in a study of cytomegalovirus exposure and HLA in healthy donors. The PCR used 60 Vbeta and 13 Jbeta primers. TCRdb keeps only in-frame clones here, not all; method: immunoSEQ multiplex PCR. Among about 210,000 clones listed, more than 75% were seen once. The sequenced material came from PBMCs. These receptors all come from a male donor in good health and CMV-seropositive.

The chain carries TRBV11-1 and TRBJ2-1; the D gene is possibly TRBD1 (7 bases). CDR1 is SGHAT and CDR2 is FQDESV in the germline V gene (reference sequence). The CDR3 contains 16 residues. Between the trimmed V and J ends, which lost 1 base and 0 bases, there was a span of 10 bases. The CDR3 protein is CASSLGGDSSYNEQFF. CDR3 DNA: TGTGCCAGCAGCTTAGGCGGGGACAGCTCCTACAATGAGCAGTTCTTC.

J is TRBJ1-4 and V is TRBV28, with D possibly TRBD1 on 5 matching bases. From germline, CDR1 is MDHEN and CDR2 SYDVKM. The CDR3 consists of 14 residues. V shed 7 bases and J shed 8 bases, with 17 bases lying between them. CDR3 loop: CASNPVGVEEKLFF. Written as DNA, the CDR3 is TGTGCCAGCAATCCAGTAGGGGTAGAGGAAAAACTGTTTTTT. Supplemented by reference TRBV28 and TRBJ1-4, the full variable domain reads DVKVTQSSRYLVKRTGEKVFLECVQDMDHENMFWYRQDPGLGLRLIYFSYDVKMKEKGDIPEGYSVSREKKERFSLILESASTNQTSMYLCASNPVGVEEKLFFGSGTQLSVL.

This clone was counted only a few times. The chain recombines TRBV11-2 with TRBJ2-1, with D tentatively TRBD2 (6 bases). Trimming took off 0 bases at V and 7 bases at J, with 13 bases between the two ends. This CDR3 is 15 amino acids long. Germline loops: CDR1 SGHAT, CDR2 FQNNGV. The CDR3 loop is CASSLDLSGSNEQFF. CDR3 in DNA: TGTGCCAGCAGCTTAGATCTTAGCGGCAGTAATGAGCAGTTCTTC.

The gene calls are TRBV7-8 and TRBJ2-7; 7 bases line up with TRBD2. V shed 5 bases and J 13 bases; nucleotides not matched to a gene: 11. Germline values: CDR1 SGHVS, CDR2 FQNEAQ. This CDR3 is 12 amino acids long. The CDR3 bases are TGTGCCAGCAGCCGGGTGAGGGAGGGCCTCTACTTC. Its protein product is CASSRVREGLYF. The full variable domain, in which reference TRBV7-8 and TRBJ2-7 provide the parts outside the CDR3, is GAGVSQSPRYKVAKRGQDVALRCDPISGHVSLFWYQQALGQGPEFLTYFQNEAQLDKSGLPSDRFFAERPEGSVSTLKIQRTQQEDSAVYLCASSRVREGLYFGPGTRLTVT.

This chain connects TRBV7-2 to TRBJ1-1; D unclear. CDR3 length: 14 amino acids. Trimming took off 1 base at V and 4 bases at J, with 10 bases between the two ends. Germline CDR1 and CDR2: SGHTA and FQGNSA. The DNA of the CDR3 is TGTGCCAGCAGCTTAGGTCTCTCGGGCACTGAAGCTTTCTTT. This gives the protein CASSLGLSGTEAFF.

V gene TRBV9 combines with J gene TRBJ2-7, with D maybe TRBD1 (5 bases). Germline CDR1 reads SGDLS; CDR2 reads YYNGEE. The V end was cut by 0 bases, the J end by 0 bases, with 13 bases between. The CDR3 sequence is 16 residues long. CDR3 sequence reads: CASSVGSRESSYEQYF. CDR3 nucleotides: TGTGCCAGCAGCGTAGGTTCCAGGGAAAGCTCCTACGAGCAGTACTTC.

This chain connects TRBV29-1 to TRBJ2-1, with D possibly matching TRBD2 (6 bases). Germline CDR1 is SQVTM and CDR2 is ANQGSEA. This CDR3 is 13 amino acids long. This CDR3 reads CSARGLSYNEQFF. CDR3 in DNA: TGCAGTGCCCGGGGGTTATCCTACAATGAGCAGTTCTTC.

The V call is TRBV7-2, the J call TRBJ2-7; TRBD2 matches 9 bases. Unmatched junction bases numbered 4, after V lost 1 base and J lost 6 bases. There are 14 residues in the CDR3. CDR1 and CDR2 (germline): SGHTA, FQGNSA. The CDR3 coding sequence is TGTGCCAGCAGCTTAGTTGCGGGAGGGGCCGAGCAGTACTTC. Amino acid sequence: CASSLVAGGAEQYF.

This chain links TRBV7-2 with TRBJ2-1; 13 bases are shared with TRBD2. Germline V gives CDR1 SGHTA, CDR2 FQGNSA. V lost 3 bases and J lost 6; bases outside the gene matches: 2. The CDR3 covers 15 residues. This CDR3 is CASSFTSGGANEQFF. CDR3 nucleotides: TGTGCCAGCAGCTTCACTAGCGGGGGGGCCAATGAGCAGTTCTTC. The whole variable domain, remainder taken from reference TRBV7-2 and TRBJ2-1, is GAGVSQSPSNKVTEKGKDVELRCDPISGHTALYWYRQSLGQGLEFLIYFQGNSAPDKSGLPSDRFSAERTGGSVSTLTIQRTQQEDSAVYLCASSFTSGGANEQFFGPGTRLTVL.

This clone has a single count. The chain employs TRBV4-2 and TRBJ2-3; 13 bases align to TRBD2. CDR1 and CDR2 from the germline V gene are LGHNA and YNFKEQ. V lost 2 bases, J lost 5 bases, and 4 bases stayed unmatched. The CDR3 extends over 16 amino acids. The CDR3 sequence: CASSQRTSGGGDTQYF. The CDR3 region has the DNA TGTGCCAGCAGCCAAAGGACTAGCGGGGGTGGAGATACGCAGTATTTT.

The J gene is TRBJ2-5, the V gene TRBV4-1; D is undetermined. The germline V and J ends were trimmed by 0 bases and 2 bases, with 10 bases remaining between them. CDR1 and CDR2 (germline): MGHRA, YSYEKL. This CDR3 region has 15 residues. CDR3 region: CASSQDPPRQETQYF. DNA of the CDR3: TGCGCCAGCAGCCAAGATCCGCCCCGGCAAGAGACCCAGTACTTC.

This sequence joins TRBV19 and TRBJ1-2, with a weak D call TRBD1 (6 bases). CDR3 length: 16 amino acids. The V end was cut by 3 bases, the J end by 4 bases, with 18 bases between. The V gene's germline CDR1 is LNHDA and CDR2 SQIVND (reference sequence). The CDR3 here is CASSIQIGTQIYGYTF. In DNA form, the CDR3 reads TGTGCCAGTAGTATCCAGATCGGGACACAAATCTATGGCTACACCTTC.